This T cell receptor beta chain was recovered during a study of blood T cell repertoires in COVID-19. Study-wide background: COVID-19 samples from acute and convalescent phases originated in the United States, Italy and Spain.

In the original workflow: Reference gene primer amplification gave estimated nucleated cell counts. Measured with immunoSEQ multiplex PCR; TCRdb has only the in-frame clones, and not every one. V and J calls and clone size are those listed in that table; D and trimming were worked out from the DNA. This sample yields about 59,000 clones, of which approximately 79% are seen a single time; under 3.5% belongs to the top ten. The CDR3 contains 14 residues. The V gene's germline CDR1 is SGHNT and CDR2 YYREEE (reference sequence). The V end lost 0 bases, the J end lost 7 bases, and 8 bases lay between the germline ends.

Sequenced: peripheral blood. The clonotype originates from a man in his fifties or sixties with acute or convalescent COVID-19. The chain uses TRBV5-4 and TRBJ1-6; no firm D call. In nucleotides, the CDR3 is TGTGCCAGCAGCTTGGAACACGGGAATTCACCCCTCCACTTT. Its translation: CASSLEHGNSPLHF.